Presented here are 14 T cell receptor beta chains from one specimen sequenced in a study of cytomegalovirus exposure and HLA in healthy donors. In the PCR, 60 Vbeta and 13 Jbeta primers were used. Some clones are missing from TCRdb's copy, which holds only in-frame ones; the method was immunoSEQ multiplex PCR. This repertoire includes 150,000 to 200,000 clones. The sequencing sample was made of PBMCs. The receptors here all came from a woman aged 60 to 75 in good health and CMV-seronegative.

The chain employs TRBV7-3 and TRBJ2-1; TRBD1 matches at 7 bases. This CDR3 comprises 15 residues. The V gene's germline CDR1 is SGHTA and CDR2 FQGTGA. Trimming took 5 bases from V and 6 from J; bases not matched to a gene: 10. This chain's CDR3 is CASSARDRKGNEQFF. For the CDR3, the DNA is TGTGCCAGCAGCGCCCGGGACAGAAAGGGCAATGAGCAGTTCTTC.

V gene TRBV7-3 combines with J gene TRBJ2-1; 7 bases agree with TRBD1. J lost 0 bases, V lost 5 bases, and 7 bases had no gene match. This CDR3 spans 16 amino acids. Germline CDR1 reads SGHTA; CDR2 reads FQGTGA. This chain's CDR3 is CASSARQGNSYNEQFF. CDR3 nucleotide sequence: TGTGCCAGCAGCGCAAGACAGGGTAACTCCTACAATGAGCAGTTCTTC.

The chain is built from TRBV10-3 and TRBJ1-2; D is possibly TRBD1 (6 bases). Germline V lookup: CDR1 ENHRY, CDR2 SYGVKD. The CDR3 extends over 14 amino acids. Trimming cost V 2 bases and J 7 bases, with 14 bases left between them. As DNA, the CDR3 is TGTGCCATCAGTGAGCTAAACACAGGGCCTGGCTACACCTTC. Translated, it gives CAISELNTGPGYTF.

The J gene is TRBJ1-6, the V gene TRBV18, with 9 bases identical to TRBD1. CDR3 length equals 15 residues. The V segment lost 5 bases and the J segment 5 bases; nucleotides outside the gene matches: 4. CDR1 and CDR2 (germline): KGHSH, LQKENI. In DNA, the CDR3 is TGTGCCAGCTCATCTGGACAGGGGAATAATTCACCCCTCCACTTT. This gives the protein CASSSGQGNNSPLHF.

The gene calls are TRBV9 and TRBJ2-2, with D possibly matching TRBD1 (5 bases). Trimming removed 4 bases at V and 4 bases at J, with 11 bases between. CDR1 is SGDLS and CDR2 is YYNGEE in the germline V gene. The CDR3 totals 14 residues. CDR3 coding DNA: TGTGCCAGCAGCTACAGGACATTCACCGGGGAGCTGTTTTTT. This sequence encodes CASSYRTFTGELFF.

The chain recombines TRBV4-3 with TRBJ2-2, with 8 bases lining up with TRBD1. Losses at the gene ends were 0 bases for V and 5 bases for J; bases not matched to a gene: 11. Germline V gene sequence: CDR1 LGHNA, CDR2 YSLEER. The CDR3 has 18 amino acids. The CDR3 protein is CASSQDLSGQGETGELFF. The CDR3 DNA sequence: TGCGCCAGCAGCCAAGATCTGAGCGGACAGGGCGAGACCGGGGAGCTGTTTTTT.

CDR3 sequence reads: CASSPKSGALVNIQYF. The DNA for the CDR3 is TGTGCCAGCTCACCAAAGAGCGGGGCCCTTGTAAACATTCAGTACTTC. The rearrangement links TRBV18 to TRBJ2-4; the match to TRBD2 covers 7 bases. This CDR3 spans 16 amino acids. V dropped 2 bases and J dropped 6; count of bases not matched to a gene: 10. The germline V gene encodes CDR1 KGHSH and CDR2 LQKENI.

This sequence joins TRBV6-5 and TRBJ1-5; the D gene is possibly TRBD1 (5 bases). CDR1 is MNHEY, CDR2 SVGAGI, per germline. The CDR3 has 14 residues. V lost 5 bases and J lost 1, with 9 bases in between. DNA of the CDR3: TGTGCCAGCAGTGCGGGACCGAGCAATCAGCCCCAGCATTTT. Protein sequence: CASSAGPSNQPQHF.

J is TRBJ1-1 and V is TRBV4-2; no firm D call. V gave up 0 bases and J gave up 2 bases, with 10 bases separating them. Germline V gene data show CDR1 as LGHNA and CDR2 as YNFKEQ. This CDR3 region has 15 residues. The DNA of the CDR3 is TGTGCCAGCAGCCAAGAGATGCAGATTAACACTGAAGCTTTCTTT. Protein product: CASSQEMQINTEAFF.

The chain recombines TRBV12-2 with TRBJ1-5; no check of the table's D call, TRBD1, against the DNA was made. TRBV12-2 is flagged as a pseudogene. The length of the CDR3 is 18 residues. The CDR3 coding sequence is TGTGCAAGTCGCTTAGCGTATGTAGGACAGTCAACCAATCAGCCCCAGCATTTT. It yields the protein CASRLAYVGQSTNQPQHF.

The rearrangement links TRBV9 to TRBJ2-3; no firm D call. Germline CDR1 and CDR2: SGDLS and YYNGEE. The length of the CDR3 is 13 residues. V gave up 2 bases and J gave up 6 bases, with 10 bases separating them. The CDR3 sequence is CASSVSDADTQYF. The CDR3 DNA reads TGTGCCAGCAGCGTTTCTGATGCGGATACGCAGTATTTT.

The genes are TRBV5-5 and TRBJ1-2; 8 bases line up with TRBD1. This CDR3 is built from 15 residues. Germline V CDR1 and CDR2: SGHKS, YYEKEE (reference sequence). Germline trimming cut 1 base from V and 0 bases from J; bases unmatched to any gene: 2. CDR3 residues: CASSLTDRANYGYTF. Written as DNA, the CDR3 is TGTGCCAGCAGCTTGACGGACAGGGCTAACTATGGCTACACCTTC.

The chain has TRBV6-1 and TRBJ2-3, with a weak D call TRBD1 (6 bases). The germline V gene has CDR1 MNHNS and CDR2 SASEGT. The CDR3 consists of 14 residues. V dropped 6 bases and J dropped 5 bases, with 15 bases sitting between them. The CDR3 reads CASSGQPMGDTQYF. CDR3 DNA sequence: TGTGCCAGCAGCGGACAGCCGATGGGAGATACGCAGTATTTT.

J is TRBJ1-5 and V is TRBV2; TRBD1 agrees at 8 bases. The CDR3 runs 14 residues. V was clipped by 6 bases and J by 1 base; unmatched bases: 2. Germline loops: CDR1 SNHLY, CDR2 FYNNEI. CDR3 sequence (DNA): TGTGCCAGCAGGAGACAGGGGAGCAATCAGCCCCAGCATTTT. Its translation: CASRRQGSNQPQHF.